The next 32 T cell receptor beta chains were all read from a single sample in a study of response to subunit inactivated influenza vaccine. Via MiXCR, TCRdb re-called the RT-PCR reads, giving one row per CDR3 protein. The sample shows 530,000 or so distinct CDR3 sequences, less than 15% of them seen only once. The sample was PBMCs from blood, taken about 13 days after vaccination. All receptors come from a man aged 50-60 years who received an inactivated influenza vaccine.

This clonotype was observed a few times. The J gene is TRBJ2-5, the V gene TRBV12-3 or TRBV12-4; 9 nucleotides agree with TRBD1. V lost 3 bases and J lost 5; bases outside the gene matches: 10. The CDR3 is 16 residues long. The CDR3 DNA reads TGTGCCAGCAGTTTCTCCCCGGGACAGGGTTGGGAGACCCAGTACTTC. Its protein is CASSFSPGQGWETQYF.

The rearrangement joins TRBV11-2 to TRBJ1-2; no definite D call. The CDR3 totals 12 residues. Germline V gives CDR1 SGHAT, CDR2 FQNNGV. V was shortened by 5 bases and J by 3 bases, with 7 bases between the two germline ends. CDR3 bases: TGTGCCAGCAGCGGGCAGGACTATGGCTACACCTTC. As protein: CASSGQDYGYTF.

CDR3 sequence (DNA): TGCAGTGCTAGAGATATGACAGCAAGCTATGGCTACACCTTC. This encodes CSARDMTASYGYTF. The chain joins TRBV20-1 to TRBJ1-2; tentatively, D is TRBD1 (5 bases). This CDR3 region has 14 residues. V was trimmed by 0 bases and J by 4 bases, leaving 12 bases between them. CDR1 is DFQATT, CDR2 SNEGSKA, per germline (reference sequence).

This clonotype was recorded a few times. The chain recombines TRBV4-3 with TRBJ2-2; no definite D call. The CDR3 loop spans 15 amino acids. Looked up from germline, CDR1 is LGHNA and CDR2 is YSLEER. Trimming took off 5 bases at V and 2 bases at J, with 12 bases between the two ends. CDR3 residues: CASSSHWGNTGELFF. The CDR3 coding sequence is TGCGCCAGCAGCTCACACTGGGGTAACACCGGGGAGCTGTTTTTT.

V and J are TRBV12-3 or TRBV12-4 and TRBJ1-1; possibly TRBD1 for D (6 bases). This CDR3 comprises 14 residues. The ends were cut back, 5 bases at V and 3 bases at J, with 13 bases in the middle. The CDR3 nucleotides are TGTGCCAGCAGTAACGGGGGCCTGGACACTGAAGCTTTCTTT. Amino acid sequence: CASSNGGLDTEAFF.

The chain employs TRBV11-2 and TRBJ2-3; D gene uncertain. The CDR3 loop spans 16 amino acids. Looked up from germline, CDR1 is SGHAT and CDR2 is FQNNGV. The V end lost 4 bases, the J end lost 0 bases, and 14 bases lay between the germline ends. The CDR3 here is CASSSLTDPSTDTQYF. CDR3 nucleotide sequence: TGTGCCAGCAGCTCCTTAACAGACCCTAGCACAGATACGCAGTATTTT.

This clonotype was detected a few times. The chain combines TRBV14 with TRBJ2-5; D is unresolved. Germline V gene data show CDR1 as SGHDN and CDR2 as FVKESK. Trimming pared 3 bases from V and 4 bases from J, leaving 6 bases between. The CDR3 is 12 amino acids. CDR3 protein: CASSQFRETQYF. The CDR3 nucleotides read TGTGCCAGCAGCCAGTTCCGAGAGACCCAGTACTTC.

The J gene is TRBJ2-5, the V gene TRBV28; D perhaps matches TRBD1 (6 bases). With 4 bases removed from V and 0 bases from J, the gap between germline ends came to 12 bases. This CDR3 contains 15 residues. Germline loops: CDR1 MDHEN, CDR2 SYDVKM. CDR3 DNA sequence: TGTGCCAGCAGTTCCCGGGACAACAACCAAGAGACCCAGTACTTC. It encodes CASSSRDNNQETQYF.

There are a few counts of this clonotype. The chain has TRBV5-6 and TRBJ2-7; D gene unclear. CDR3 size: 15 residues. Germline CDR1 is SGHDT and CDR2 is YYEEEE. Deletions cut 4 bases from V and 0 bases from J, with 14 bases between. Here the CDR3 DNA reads TGTGCCAGCAGCCCCTTTCAACGGTTCTCCTACGAGCAGTACTTC. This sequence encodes CASSPFQRFSYEQYF.

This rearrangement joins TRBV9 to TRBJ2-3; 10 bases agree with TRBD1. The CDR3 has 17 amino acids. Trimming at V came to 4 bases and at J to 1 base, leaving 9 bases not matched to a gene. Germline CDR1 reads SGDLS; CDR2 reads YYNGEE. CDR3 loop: CASSPRQGAMGTDTQYF. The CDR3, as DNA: TGTGCCAGCAGCCCCCGACAGGGGGCTATGGGCACAGATACGCAGTATTTT.

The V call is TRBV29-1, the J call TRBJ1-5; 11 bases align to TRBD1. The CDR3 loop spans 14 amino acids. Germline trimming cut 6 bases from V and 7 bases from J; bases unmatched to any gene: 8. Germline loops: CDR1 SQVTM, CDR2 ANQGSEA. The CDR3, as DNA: TGCAGCGTAGCTACCGGGACAGGGGGACAGCCCCAGCATTTT. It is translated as CSVATGTGGQPQHF.

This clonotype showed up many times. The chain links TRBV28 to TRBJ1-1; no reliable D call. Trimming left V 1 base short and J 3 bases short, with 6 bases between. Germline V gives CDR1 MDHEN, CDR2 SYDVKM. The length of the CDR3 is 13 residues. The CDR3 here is CASSLSGYTEAFF. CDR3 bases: TGTGCCAGCAGTTTATCCGGATACACTGAAGCTTTCTTT. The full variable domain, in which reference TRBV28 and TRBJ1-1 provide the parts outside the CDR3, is DVKVTQSSRYLVKRTGEKVFLECVQDMDHENMFWYRQDPGLGLRLIYFSYDVKMKEKGDIPEGYSVSREKKERFSLILESASTNQTSMYLCASSLSGYTEAFFGQGTRLTVV.

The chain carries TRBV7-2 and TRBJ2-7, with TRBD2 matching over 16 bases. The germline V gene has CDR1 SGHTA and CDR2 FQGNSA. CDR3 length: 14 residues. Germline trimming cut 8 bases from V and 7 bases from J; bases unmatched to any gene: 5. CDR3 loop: CASGTSGRAREQYF. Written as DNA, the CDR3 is TGTGCCAGCGGGACTAGCGGGAGGGCGCGGGAGCAGTACTTC.

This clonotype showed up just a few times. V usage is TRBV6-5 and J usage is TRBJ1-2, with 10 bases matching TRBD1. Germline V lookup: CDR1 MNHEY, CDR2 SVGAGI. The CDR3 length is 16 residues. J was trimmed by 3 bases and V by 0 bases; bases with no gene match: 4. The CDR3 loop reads CASSYSRDRGDYGYTF. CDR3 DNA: TGTGCCAGCAGTTACTCTAGGGACAGGGGAGACTATGGCTACACCTTC.

CDR3 DNA: TGCGCCAGCAGCCTTGGATGGGACAGGAGCTACGAGCAGTACTTC. Protein: CASSLGWDRSYEQYF. The chain links TRBV5-1 to TRBJ2-7; the match to TRBD1 covers 8 bases. V lost 4 bases, J lost 3 bases, and 9 bases stayed unmatched. The CDR3 covers 15 residues. In germline, CDR1 is SGHRS, CDR2 YFSETQ.

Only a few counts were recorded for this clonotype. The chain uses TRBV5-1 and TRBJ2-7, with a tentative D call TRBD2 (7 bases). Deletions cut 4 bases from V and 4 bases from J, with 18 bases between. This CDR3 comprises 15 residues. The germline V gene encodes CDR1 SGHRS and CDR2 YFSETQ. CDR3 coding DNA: TGCGCCAGCAGCCCCGGGGAGGGGACATTTTACGAGCAGTACTTC. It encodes CASSPGEGTFYEQYF. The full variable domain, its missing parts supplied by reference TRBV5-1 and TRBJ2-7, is KAGVTQTPRYLIKTRGQQVTLSCSPISGHRSVSWYQQTPGQGLQFLFEYFSETQRNKGNFPGRFSGRQFSNSRSEMNVSTLELGDSALYLCASSPGEGTFYEQYFGPGTRLTVT.

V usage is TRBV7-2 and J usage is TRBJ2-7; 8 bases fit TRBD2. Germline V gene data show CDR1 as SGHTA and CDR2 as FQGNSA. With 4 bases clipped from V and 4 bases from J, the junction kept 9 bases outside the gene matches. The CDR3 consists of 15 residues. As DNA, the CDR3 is TGTGCCAGCAGCTCGTATGGGACTAGTTCTTACGAGCAGTACTTC. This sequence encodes CASSSYGTSSYEQYF.

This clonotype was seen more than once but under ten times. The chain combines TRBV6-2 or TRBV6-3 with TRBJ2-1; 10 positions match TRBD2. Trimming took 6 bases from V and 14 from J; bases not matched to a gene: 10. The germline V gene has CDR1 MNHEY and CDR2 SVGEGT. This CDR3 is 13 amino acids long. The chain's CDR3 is CASRASGRVPEFF. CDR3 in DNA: TGTGCCAGCAGAGCTAGCGGGAGAGTCCCCGAGTTCTTC.

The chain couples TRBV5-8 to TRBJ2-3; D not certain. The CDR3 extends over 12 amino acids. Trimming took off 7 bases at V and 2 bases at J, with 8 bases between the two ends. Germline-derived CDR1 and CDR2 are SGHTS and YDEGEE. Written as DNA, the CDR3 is TGTGCCAGCGTGACTTTCACAGATACGCAGTATTTT. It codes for CASVTFTDTQYF.

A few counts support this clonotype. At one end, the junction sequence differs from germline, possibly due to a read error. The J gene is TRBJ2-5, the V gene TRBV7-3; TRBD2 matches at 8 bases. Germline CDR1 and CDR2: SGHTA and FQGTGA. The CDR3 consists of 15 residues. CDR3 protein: CASSLGSGAQGTQYF. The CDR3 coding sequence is TGTGCCAGCAGCTTAGGTAGCGGGGCCCAAGGGACCCAGTACTTC.

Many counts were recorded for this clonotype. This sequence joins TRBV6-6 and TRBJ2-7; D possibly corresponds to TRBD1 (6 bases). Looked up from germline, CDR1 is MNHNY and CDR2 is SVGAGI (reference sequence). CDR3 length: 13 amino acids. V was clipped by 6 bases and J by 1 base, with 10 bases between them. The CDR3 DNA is TGTGCCAGCAGCCGAACAGGGTCCTACGAGCAGTACTTC. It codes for CASSRTGSYEQYF.

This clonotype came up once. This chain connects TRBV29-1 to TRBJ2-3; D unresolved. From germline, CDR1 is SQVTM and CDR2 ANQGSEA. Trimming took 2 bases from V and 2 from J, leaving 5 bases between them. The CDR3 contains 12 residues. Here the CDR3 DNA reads TGCAGCGTTGAACAGGTCACAGATACGCAGTATTTT. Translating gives CSVEQVTDTQYF.

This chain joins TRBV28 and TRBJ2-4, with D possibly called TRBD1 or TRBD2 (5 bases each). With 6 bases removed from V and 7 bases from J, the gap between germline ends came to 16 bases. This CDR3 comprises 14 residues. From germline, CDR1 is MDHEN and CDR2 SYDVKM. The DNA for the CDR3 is TGTGCCAGCAGCCCCGGGACCCGAGGGAACATTCAGTACTTC. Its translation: CASSPGTRGNIQYF.

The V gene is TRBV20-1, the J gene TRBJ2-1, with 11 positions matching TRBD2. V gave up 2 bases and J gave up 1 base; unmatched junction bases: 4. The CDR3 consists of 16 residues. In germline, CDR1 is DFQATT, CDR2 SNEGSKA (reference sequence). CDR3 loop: CSARTSGGLSYNEQFF. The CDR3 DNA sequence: TGCAGTGCTAGAACTAGCGGGGGCTTGTCCTACAATGAGCAGTTCTTC.

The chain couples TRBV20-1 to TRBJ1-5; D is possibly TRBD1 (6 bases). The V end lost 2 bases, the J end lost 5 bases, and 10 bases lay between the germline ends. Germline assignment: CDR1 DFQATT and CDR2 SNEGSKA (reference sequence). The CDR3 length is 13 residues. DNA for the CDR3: TGCAGTGCTAGAAGGGGGAGGGATCAGCCCCAGCATTTT. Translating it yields CSARRGRDQPQHF.

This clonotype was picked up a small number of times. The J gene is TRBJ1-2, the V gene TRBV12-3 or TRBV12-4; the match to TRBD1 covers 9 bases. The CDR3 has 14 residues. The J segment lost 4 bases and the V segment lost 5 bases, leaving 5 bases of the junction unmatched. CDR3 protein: CASSTGTGSYGYTF. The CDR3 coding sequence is TGTGCCAGCAGTACCGGGACAGGGAGCTATGGCTACACCTTC.

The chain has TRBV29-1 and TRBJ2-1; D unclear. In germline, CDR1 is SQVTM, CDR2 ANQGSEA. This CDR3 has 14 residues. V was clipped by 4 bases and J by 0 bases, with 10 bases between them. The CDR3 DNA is TGCAGCGTTGTTTACTGGGGCTCCTACAATGAGCAGTTCTTC. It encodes CSVVYWGSYNEQFF.

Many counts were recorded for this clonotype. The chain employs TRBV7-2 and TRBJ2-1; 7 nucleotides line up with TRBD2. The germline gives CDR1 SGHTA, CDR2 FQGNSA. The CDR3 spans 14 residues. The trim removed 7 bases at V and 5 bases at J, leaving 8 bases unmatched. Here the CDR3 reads CASTSRTRHNEQFF. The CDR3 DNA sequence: TGTGCCAGCACCTCGAGGACTAGACACAATGAGCAGTTCTTC.

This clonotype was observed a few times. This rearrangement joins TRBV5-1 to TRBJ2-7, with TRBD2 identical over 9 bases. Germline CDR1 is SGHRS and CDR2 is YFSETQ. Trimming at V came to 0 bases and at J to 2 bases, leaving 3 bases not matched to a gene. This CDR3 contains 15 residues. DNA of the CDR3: TGCGCCAGCAGCTTGGCGGGACTAGCTACCTACGAGCAGTACTTC. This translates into CASSLAGLATYEQYF.

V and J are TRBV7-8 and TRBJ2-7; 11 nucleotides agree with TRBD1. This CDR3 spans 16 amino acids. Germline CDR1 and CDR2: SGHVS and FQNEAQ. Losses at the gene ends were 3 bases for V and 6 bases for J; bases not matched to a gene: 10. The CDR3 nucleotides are TGTGCCAGCAGCTTTCACCAATCCGGGACAGGGGGCGAGCAGTACTTC. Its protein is CASSFHQSGTGGEQYF.

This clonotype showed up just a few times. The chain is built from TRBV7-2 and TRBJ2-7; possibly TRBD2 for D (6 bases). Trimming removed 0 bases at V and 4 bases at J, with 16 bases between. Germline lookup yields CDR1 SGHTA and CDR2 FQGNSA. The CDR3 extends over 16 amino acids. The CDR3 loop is CASSLALGLAFYEQYF. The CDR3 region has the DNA TGTGCCAGCAGCTTAGCGCTAGGGCTAGCGTTTTACGAGCAGTACTTC.

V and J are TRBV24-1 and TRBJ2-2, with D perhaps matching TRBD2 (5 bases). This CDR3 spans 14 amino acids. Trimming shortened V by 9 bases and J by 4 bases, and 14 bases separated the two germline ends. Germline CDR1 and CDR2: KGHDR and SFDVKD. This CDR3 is CATQRSGGTGELFF. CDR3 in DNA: TGTGCCACCCAAAGAAGCGGTGGCACCGGGGAGCTGTTTTTT.